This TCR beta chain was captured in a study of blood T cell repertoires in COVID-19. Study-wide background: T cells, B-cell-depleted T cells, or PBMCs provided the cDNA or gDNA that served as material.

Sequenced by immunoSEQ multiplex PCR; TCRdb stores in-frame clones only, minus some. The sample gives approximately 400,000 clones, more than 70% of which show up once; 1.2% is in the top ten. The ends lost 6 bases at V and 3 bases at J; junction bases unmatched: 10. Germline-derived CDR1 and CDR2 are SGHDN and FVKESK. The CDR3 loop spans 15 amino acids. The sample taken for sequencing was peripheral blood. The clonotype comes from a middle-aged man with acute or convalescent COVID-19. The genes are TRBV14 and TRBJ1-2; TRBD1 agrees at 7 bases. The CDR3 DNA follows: TGTGCCAGCAGTCAGGCGGGACAGTCCTACTATGGCTACACCTTC. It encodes CASSQAGQSYYGYTF.